One sample yielded the 7 T cell receptor beta chains listed below, sequenced in a study of tumor and adjacent non-tumor tissue in lung cancer. The library came from three nested PCR rounds adapted from ARM-PCR protocols. MiXCR, applied by TCRdb to the multiplex PCR reads, yields one record per CDR3 protein. Among around 120,000 distinct CDR3 sequences, around three fifths were seen once, and the ten largest hold roughly 13%. The template was RNA from unsorted bulk tissue. Sequenced input: lung tumor tissue. These receptors all stem from a man aged 25-45 years with non-small cell lung cancer.

As concerns this clonotype: At one end the junction does not follow the germline gene, possibly because of a read error. CDR3 residues: CASSADGVSNYDYTF. The DNA of the CDR3 is TGTGCCAGCAGCGCCGACGGGGTTTCTAACTATGACTACACCTTC. The genes are TRBV11-2 and TRBJ1-2, with no clear D. This CDR3 has 15 residues. CDR1 SGHAT and CDR2 FQNNGV come from the germline V gene.

This clonotype was counted between two and nine times. V usage is TRBV7-3 and J usage is TRBJ2-1; D is possibly TRBD2 (6 bases). The CDR3 loop spans 11 amino acids. V lost 5 bases to trimming and J lost 7 bases, with 6 bases between them. Looked up from germline, CDR1 is SGHTA and CDR2 is FQGTGA. The CDR3 region is CASSGGNEQFF. CDR3 in DNA: TGTGCCAGCAGCGGGGGGAATGAGCAGTTCTTC.

This clonotype occurred many times. This sequence joins TRBV6-1 and TRBJ2-2; maybe TRBD2 (5 bases). V shed 7 bases and J shed 0 bases, with 15 bases lying between them. Germline CDR1 reads MNHNS; CDR2 reads SASEGT. The CDR3 is made up of 16 amino acids. The CDR3 sequence is CASTESGIPNTGELFF. The DNA for the CDR3 is TGTGCCAGCACCGAATCCGGGATTCCGAACACCGGGGAGCTGTTTTTT.

The sample holds many counts of this clonotype. The gene calls are TRBV5-6 and TRBJ2-5, with D uncertain. Germline CDR1 SGHDT, CDR2 YYEEEE. V was cut by 1 base and J by 5 bases, with 15 bases left in between. The CDR3 runs to 15 residues. CDR3 protein: CASSLTGPQGETQYF. The CDR3 DNA is TGTGCCAGCAGCTTGACCGGTCCCCAAGGCGAGACCCAGTACTTC.

This clonotype has a handful of counts. A much larger clone lies a single base off, so this may be a read error. The chain carries TRBV29-1 and TRBJ1-4, with D hard to call. The CDR3 runs 14 residues. Per the germline V gene, CDR1 is SQVTM and CDR2 is ANQGSEA. The V gene lost 6 bases and the J gene lost 8 bases, with 19 bases spanning the gap. The chain's CDR3 is CSVTRERVEEKLFF. CDR3 in DNA: TGCAGCGTCACCCGGGAGAGGGTAGAAGAAAAACTGTTTTTT.

About this clonotype itself: One base away lies a much larger clone, so this may be a sequencing read error. The chain is built from TRBV29-1 and TRBJ1-1; D remains ambiguous. CDR1 SQVTM and CDR2 ANQGSEA come from the germline V gene. The CDR3 loop spans 14 amino acids. V lost 5 bases, J lost 0 bases, and 13 bases lay in between. The CDR3 coding sequence is TGCAGCGTTAGAGCGTGGCAGATGAACACTGAAGCTTTCTTT. Translating gives CSVRAWQMNTEAFF.

Notes on this clonotype: Given the absence of the conserved phenylalanine or tryptophan at the CDR3 end, a read error is likely. The rearrangement uses TRBV12-3 or TRBV12-4 and TRBJ2-3; D may be TRBD1 or TRBD2 (6 bases each). The CDR3 has 15 residues. CDR3 loop: CASSFGGRRTDMQYS. CDR3 nucleotide sequence: TGTGCCAGCAGTTTTGGGGGGCGCCGCACAGATATGCAGTATTCT.